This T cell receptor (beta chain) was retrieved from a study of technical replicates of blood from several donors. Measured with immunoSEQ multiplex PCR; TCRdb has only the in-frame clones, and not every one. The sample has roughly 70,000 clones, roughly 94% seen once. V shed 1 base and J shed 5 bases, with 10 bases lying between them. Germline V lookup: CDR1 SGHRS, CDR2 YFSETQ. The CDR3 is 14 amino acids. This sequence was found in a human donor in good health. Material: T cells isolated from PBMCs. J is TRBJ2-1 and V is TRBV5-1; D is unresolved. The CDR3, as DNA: TGCGCCAGCAGCTTGTCCGCAGGAAACAATGAGCAGTTCTTC. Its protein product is CASSLSAGNNEQFF.